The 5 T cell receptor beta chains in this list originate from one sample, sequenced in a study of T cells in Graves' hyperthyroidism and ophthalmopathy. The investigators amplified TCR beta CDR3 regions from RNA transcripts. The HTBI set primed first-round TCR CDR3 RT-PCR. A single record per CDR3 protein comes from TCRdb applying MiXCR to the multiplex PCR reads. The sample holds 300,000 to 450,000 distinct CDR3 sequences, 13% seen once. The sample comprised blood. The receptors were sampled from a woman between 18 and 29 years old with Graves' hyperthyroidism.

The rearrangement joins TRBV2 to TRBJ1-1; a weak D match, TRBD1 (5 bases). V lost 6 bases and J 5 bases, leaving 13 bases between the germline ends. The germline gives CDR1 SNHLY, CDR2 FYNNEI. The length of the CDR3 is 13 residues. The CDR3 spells CASSSLRETEAFF. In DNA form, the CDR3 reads TGTGCCAGCAGCTCTCTCAGGGAAACTGAAGCTTTCTTT.

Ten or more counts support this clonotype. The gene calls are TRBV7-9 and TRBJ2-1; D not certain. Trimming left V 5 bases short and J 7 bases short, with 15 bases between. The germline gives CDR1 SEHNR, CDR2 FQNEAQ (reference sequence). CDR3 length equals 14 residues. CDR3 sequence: CASSPAPFGNEQFF. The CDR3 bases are TGTGCCAGCAGCCCCGCCCCCTTTGGTAATGAGCAGTTCTTC.

The CDR3 spells CASSVASGGEDTQYF. The CDR3 coding sequence is TGTGCCAGCAGCGTAGCCAGCGGGGGGGAAGATACGCAGTATTTT. The chain is built from TRBV9 and TRBJ2-3; 10 nucleotides match TRBD2. This CDR3 region has 15 residues. V dropped 0 bases and J dropped 5; count of bases not matched to a gene: 3. The V gene's germline CDR1 is SGDLS and CDR2 YYNGEE.

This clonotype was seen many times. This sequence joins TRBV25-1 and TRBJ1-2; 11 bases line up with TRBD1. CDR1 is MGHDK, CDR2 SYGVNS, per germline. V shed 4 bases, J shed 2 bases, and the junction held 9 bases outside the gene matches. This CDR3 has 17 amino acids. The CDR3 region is CASSATGTGGLNYGYTF. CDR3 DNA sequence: TGTGCCAGCAGTGCTACCGGGACAGGGGGGTTAAACTATGGCTACACCTTC.

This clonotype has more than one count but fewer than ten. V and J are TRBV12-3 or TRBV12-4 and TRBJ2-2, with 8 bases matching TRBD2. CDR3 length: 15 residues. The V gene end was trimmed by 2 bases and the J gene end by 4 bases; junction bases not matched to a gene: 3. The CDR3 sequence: CASSLRAGGTGELFF. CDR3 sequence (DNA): TGTGCCAGCAGTTTAAGGGCGGGGGGCACCGGGGAGCTGTTTTTT.